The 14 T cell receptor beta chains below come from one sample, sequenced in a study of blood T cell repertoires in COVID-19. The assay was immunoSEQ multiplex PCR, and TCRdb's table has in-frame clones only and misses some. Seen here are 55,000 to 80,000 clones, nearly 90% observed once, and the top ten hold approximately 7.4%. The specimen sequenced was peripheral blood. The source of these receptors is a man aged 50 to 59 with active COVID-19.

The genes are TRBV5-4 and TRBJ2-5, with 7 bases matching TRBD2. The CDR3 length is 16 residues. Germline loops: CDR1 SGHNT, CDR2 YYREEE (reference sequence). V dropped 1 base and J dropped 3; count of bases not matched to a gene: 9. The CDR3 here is CASSLYLGAGKETQYF. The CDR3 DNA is TGTGCCAGCAGCTTGTATCTGGGAGCGGGGAAAGAGACCCAGTACTTC.

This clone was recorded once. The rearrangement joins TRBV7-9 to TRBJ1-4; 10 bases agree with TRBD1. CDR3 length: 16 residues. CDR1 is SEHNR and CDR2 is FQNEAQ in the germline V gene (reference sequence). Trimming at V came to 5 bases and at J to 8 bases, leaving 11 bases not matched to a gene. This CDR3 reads CASSPKTGTGEEKLFF. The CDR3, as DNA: TGTGCCAGCAGCCCGAAAACCGGGACAGGGGAAGAAAAACTGTTTTTT.

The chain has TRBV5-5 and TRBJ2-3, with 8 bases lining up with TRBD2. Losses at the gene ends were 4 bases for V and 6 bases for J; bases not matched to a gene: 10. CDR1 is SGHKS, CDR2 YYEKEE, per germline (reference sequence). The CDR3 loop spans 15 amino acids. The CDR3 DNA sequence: TGTGCCAGCAGCGCGGGGGGTGGCCCATTGGATACGCAGTATTTT. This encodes CASSAGGGPLDTQYF.

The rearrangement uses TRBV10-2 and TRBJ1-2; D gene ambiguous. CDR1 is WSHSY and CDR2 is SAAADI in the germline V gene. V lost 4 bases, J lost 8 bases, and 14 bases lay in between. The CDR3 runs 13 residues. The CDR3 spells CASSGGGRQGYTF. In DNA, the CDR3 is TGCGCCAGCAGTGGGGGAGGCAGGCAGGGCTACACCTTC.

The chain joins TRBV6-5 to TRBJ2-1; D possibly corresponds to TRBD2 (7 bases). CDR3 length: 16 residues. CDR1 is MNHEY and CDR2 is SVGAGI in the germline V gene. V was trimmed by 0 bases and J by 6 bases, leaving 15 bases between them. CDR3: CASSYSPGGGPNEQFF. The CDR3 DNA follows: TGTGCCAGCAGTTACTCGCCGGGGGGCGGCCCCAATGAGCAGTTCTTC.

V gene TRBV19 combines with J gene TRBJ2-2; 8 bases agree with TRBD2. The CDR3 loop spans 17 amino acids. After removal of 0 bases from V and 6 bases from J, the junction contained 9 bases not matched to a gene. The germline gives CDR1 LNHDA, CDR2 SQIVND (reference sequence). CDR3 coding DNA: TGTGCCAGTAGTATAGATCCCAGCGGGGGTTTTGCCGGGGAGCTGTTTTTT. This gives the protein CASSIDPSGGFAGELFF. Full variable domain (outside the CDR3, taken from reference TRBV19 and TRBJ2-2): DGGITQSPKYLFRKEGQNVTLSCEQNLNHDAMYWYRQDPGQGLRLIYYSQIVNDFQKGDIAEGYSVSREKKESFPLTVTSAQKNPTAFYLCASSIDPSGGFAGELFFGEGSRLTVL.

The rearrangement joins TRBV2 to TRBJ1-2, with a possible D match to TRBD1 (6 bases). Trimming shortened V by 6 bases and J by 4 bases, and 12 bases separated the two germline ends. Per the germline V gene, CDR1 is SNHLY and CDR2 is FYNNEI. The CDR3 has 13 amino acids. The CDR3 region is CASREQGSYGYTF. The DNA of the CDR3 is TGTGCCAGCAGGGAACAGGGTAGCTATGGCTACACCTTC.

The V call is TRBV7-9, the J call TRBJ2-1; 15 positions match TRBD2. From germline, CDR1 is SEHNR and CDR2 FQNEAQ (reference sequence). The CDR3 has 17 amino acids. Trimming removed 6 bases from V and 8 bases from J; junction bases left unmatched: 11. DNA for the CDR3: TGTGCCAGCAGTCTTAGAGTGGGACTAGCGGGGGGCGATGAGCAGTTCTTC. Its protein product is CASSLRVGLAGGDEQFF. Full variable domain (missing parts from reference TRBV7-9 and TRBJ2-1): DTGVSQNPRHKITKRGQNVTFRCDPISEHNRLYWYRQTLGQGPEFLTYFQNEAQLEKSRLLSDRFSAERPKGSFSTLEIQRTEQGDSAMYLCASSLRVGLAGGDEQFFGPGTRLTVL.

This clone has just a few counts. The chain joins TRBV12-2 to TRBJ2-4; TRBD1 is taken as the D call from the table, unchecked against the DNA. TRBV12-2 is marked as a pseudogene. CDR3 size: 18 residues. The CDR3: CASRNLRGRVLAKNIQYF. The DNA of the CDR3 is TGTGCAAGTCGGAACCTCAGGGGGCGGGTTCTGGCCAAAAACATTCAGTACTTC.

The CDR3 reads CASGRTLYNEQFF. The CDR3, as DNA: TGTGCCAGCGGGAGGACCCTCTACAATGAGCAGTTCTTC. V usage is TRBV7-8 and J usage is TRBJ2-1; TRBD2 is a possible D gene (6 bases). The V gene lost 8 bases and the J gene lost 3 bases, with 11 bases spanning the gap. The CDR3 sequence is 13 residues long. The germline CDR1 and CDR2 sequences are SGHVS and FQNEAQ.

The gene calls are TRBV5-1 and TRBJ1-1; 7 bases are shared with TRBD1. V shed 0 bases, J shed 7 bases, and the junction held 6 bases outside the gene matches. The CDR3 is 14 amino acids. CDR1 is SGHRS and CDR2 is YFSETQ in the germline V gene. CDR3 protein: CASSLAEGASEAFF. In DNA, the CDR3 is TGCGCCAGCAGCTTGGCCGAGGGGGCGAGTGAAGCTTTCTTT. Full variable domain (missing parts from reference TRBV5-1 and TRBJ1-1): KAGVTQTPRYLIKTRGQQVTLSCSPISGHRSVSWYQQTPGQGLQFLFEYFSETQRNKGNFPGRFSGRQFSNSRSEMNVSTLELGDSALYLCASSLAEGASEAFFGQGTRLTVV.

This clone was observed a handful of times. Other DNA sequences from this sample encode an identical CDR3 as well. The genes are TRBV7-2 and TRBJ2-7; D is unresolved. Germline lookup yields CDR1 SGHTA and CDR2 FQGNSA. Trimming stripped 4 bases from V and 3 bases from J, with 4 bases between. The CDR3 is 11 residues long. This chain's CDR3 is CASSSYYEQYF. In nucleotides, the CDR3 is TGTGCCAGCAGCTCGTACTACGAGCAGTACTTC.

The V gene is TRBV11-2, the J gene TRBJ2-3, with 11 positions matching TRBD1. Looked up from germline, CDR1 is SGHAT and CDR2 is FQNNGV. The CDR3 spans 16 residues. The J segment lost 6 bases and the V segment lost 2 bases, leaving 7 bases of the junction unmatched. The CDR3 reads CASSLRTGGTTDTQYF. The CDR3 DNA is TGTGCCAGCAGCTTACGGACAGGGGGCACCACGGATACGCAGTATTTT.

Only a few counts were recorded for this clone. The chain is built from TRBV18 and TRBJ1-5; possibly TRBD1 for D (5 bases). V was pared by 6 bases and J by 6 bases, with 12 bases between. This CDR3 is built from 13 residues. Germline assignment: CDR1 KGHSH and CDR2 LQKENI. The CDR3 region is CASSRARGQPQHF. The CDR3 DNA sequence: TGTGCCAGCTCGCGAGCTAGGGGTCAGCCCCAGCATTTT.